The rows below give T cell receptor beta chains drawn from one sample of a study of blood T cell repertoires in COVID-19. TCRdb's copy holds only in-frame clones and misses some; the assay was immunoSEQ multiplex PCR. The sample carries 350,000 or so clones, 89% recorded once. Input material: peripheral blood. These TCRs come from a woman aged 55-69 years with COVID-19, enrolled during active disease. CDR3s include the opening cysteine and the closing phenylalanine or tryptophan. Clone size appears in some rows only: once, few, many, or a class for an expanded clone.

CDR3: CASSERGAAFF
V: TRBV10-1
J: TRBJ1-1
length: 11
size: .

CDR3: CASSLGLGGNQPQHF
V: TRBV3-1/TRBV3-2
J: TRBJ1-5
length: 15
size: .

CDR3: CASRTRTVSGNTIYF
V: TRBV2
J: TRBJ1-3
length: 15
size: .

CDR3: CSHLSGEKLFF
V: TRBV29-1
J: TRBJ1-4
length: 11
size: .

CDR3: CASRRRDRGPGGEKLFF
V: TRBV6-6
J: TRBJ1-4
length: 17
size: .

CDR3: CASSPQSGQVMNTEAFF
V: TRBV18
J: TRBJ1-1
length: 17
size: .

CDR3: CASSPMAGYNYGYTF
V: TRBV19
J: TRBJ1-2
length: 15
size: .

CDR3: CASSSTDKRGLSGNEQFF
V: TRBV5-1
J: TRBJ2-1
length: 18
size: once

CDR3: CASSTGLAGNEQFF
V: TRBV7-8
J: TRBJ2-1
length: 14
size: .

CDR3: CSAFLNEQFF
V: TRBV20-1
J: TRBJ2-1
length: 10
size: .

CDR3: CASSQYRGRAEKLFF
V: TRBV14
J: TRBJ1-4
length: 15
size: .

CDR3: CASSSWGGIDEQYF
V: TRBV9
J: TRBJ2-7
length: 14
size: .

CDR3: CASSSGGVRANEKLFF
V: TRBV5-1
J: TRBJ1-4
length: 16
size: .

CDR3: CASSFTYDYGYTF
V: TRBV27
J: TRBJ1-2
length: 13
size: .

CDR3: CASSFGLYGYTF
V: TRBV2
J: TRBJ1-2
length: 12
size: .

CDR3: CAISGRGRYSYEQYF
V: TRBV10-3
J: TRBJ2-7
length: 15
size: .

CDR3: CASTPGSAYEQYF
V: TRBV12-3/TRBV12-4
J: TRBJ2-7
length: 13
size: .

CDR3: CASSARVSSTDTQYF
V: TRBV2
J: TRBJ2-3
length: 15
size: .

CDR3: CASSLATTSGGAGTDTQYF
V: TRBV7-2
J: TRBJ2-3
length: 19
size: .

CDR3: CASGSVRGGDEKLFF
V: TRBV6-6
J: TRBJ1-4
length: 15
size: .

CDR3: CASRYTGDGYTF
V: TRBV7-9
J: TRBJ1-2
length: 12
size: .

CDR3: CASSVIPSGGSDTQYF
V: TRBV9
J: TRBJ2-3
length: 16
size: once

CDR3: CASSSSRGRSGELFF
V: TRBV7-3
J: TRBJ2-2
length: 15
size: once

CDR3: CASRSGAMDGYTF
V: TRBV12-2
J: TRBJ1-2
length: 13
size: .

CDR3: CASKVHGQSQETQYF
V: TRBV9
J: TRBJ2-5
length: 15
size: few

CDR3: CSASDRTGDLTEAFF
V: TRBV20-1
J: TRBJ1-1
length: 15
size: .

CDR3: CASSLENRLGGYTF
V: TRBV5-6
J: TRBJ1-2
length: 14
size: once

CDR3: CASSPPPVLHGYTF
V: TRBV28
J: TRBJ1-2
length: 14
size: .

CDR3: CASSYAGRGSPLHF
V: TRBV6-5
J: TRBJ1-6
length: 14
size: once

CDR3: CASNSGGGADTQYF
V: TRBV7-2
J: TRBJ2-3
length: 14
size: .

CDR3: CASSKVGLLYEQYF
V: TRBV21-1
J: TRBJ2-7
length: 14
size: few

CDR3: CASSLRSGGEYEQYF
V: TRBV27
J: TRBJ2-7
length: 15
size: .

CDR3: CASNQDRGAFF
V: TRBV6-5
J: TRBJ1-1
length: 11
size: .

CDR3: CASSDPHRPSYEQYF
V: TRBV6-1
J: TRBJ2-7
length: 15
size: few

CDR3: CASSPERLGETQYF
V: TRBV7-3
J: TRBJ2-5
length: 14
size: .

CDR3: CASSQDSGNTGELFF
V: TRBV4-1
J: TRBJ2-2
length: 15
size: .

CDR3: CASSPEAGAHSPLHF
V: TRBV5-1
J: TRBJ1-6
length: 15
size: .

CDR3: CASRGTGYGYTF
V: TRBV5-1
J: TRBJ1-2
length: 12
size: .

CDR3: CASSYTLAGGHEQYF
V: TRBV3-1/TRBV3-2
J: TRBJ2-7
length: 15
size: .

CDR3: CASSYNYRGGNSPLHF
V: TRBV5-1
J: TRBJ1-6
length: 16
size: few

CDR3: CASTLPRDNNYGYTF
V: TRBV6-6
J: TRBJ1-2
length: 15
size: .

CDR3: CASSSGLAGVESQYF
V: TRBV18
J: TRBJ2-4
length: 15
size: .

CDR3: CASIGGLAKNIQYF
V: TRBV19
J: TRBJ2-4
length: 14
size: .

CDR3: CASSVRDSPSEAFF
V: TRBV9
J: TRBJ1-1
length: 14
size: .

CDR3: CASSLGGAGGISDTQYF
V: TRBV11-2
J: TRBJ2-3
length: 17
size: .

CDR3: CASSPSRRGEQFF
V: TRBV12-3/TRBV12-4
J: TRBJ2-1
length: 13
size: .

CDR3: CASRSTGNGAQHF
V: TRBV6-5
J: TRBJ1-5
length: 13
size: .

CDR3: CASSPQVSLRGITDTQYF
V: TRBV7-3
J: TRBJ2-3
length: 18
size: .